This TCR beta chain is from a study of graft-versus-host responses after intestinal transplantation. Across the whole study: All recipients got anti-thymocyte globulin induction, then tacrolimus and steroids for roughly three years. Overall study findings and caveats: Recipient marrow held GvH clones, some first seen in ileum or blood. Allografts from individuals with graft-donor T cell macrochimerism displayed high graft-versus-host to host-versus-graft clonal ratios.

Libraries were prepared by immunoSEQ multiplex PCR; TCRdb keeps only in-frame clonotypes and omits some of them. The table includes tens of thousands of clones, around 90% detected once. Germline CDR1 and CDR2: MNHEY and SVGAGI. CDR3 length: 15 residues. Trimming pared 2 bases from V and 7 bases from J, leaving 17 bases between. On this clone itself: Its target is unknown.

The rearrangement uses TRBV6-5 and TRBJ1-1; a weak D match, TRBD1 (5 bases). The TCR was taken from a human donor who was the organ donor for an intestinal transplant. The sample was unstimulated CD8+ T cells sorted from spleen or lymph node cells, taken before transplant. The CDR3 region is CASSYPFGGLYEAFF. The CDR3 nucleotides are TGTGCCAGCAGTTACCCGTTCGGGGGATTGTATGAAGCTTTCTTT.